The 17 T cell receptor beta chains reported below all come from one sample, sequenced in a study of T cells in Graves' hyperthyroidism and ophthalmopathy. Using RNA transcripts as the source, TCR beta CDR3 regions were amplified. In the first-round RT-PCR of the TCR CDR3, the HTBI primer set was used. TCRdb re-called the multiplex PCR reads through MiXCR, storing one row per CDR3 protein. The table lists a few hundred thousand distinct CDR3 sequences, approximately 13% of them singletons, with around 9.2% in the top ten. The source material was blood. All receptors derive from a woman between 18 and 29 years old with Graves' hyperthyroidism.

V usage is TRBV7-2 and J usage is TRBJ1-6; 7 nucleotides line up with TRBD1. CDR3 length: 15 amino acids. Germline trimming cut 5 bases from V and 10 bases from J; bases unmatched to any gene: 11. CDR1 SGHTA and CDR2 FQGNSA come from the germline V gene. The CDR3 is CASSPKGQIGSPLHF. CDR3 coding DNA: TGTGCCAGCAGCCCGAAGGGACAGATCGGATCACCCCTCCACTTT.

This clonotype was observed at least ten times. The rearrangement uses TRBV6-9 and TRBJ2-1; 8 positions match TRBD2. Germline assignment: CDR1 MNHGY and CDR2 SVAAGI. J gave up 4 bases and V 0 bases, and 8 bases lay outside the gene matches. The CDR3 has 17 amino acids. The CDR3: CASSYSTGLASYNEQFF. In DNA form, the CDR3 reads TGTGCCAGCAGTTATTCGACTGGACTAGCTTCATACAATGAGCAGTTCTTC.

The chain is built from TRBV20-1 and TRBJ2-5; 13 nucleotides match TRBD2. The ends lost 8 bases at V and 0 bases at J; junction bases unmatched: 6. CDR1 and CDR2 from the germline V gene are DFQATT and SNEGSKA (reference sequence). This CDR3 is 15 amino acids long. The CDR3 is CSFLTSGGYQETQYF. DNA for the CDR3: TGCAGTTTCTTGACTAGCGGGGGGTACCAAGAGACCCAGTACTTC.

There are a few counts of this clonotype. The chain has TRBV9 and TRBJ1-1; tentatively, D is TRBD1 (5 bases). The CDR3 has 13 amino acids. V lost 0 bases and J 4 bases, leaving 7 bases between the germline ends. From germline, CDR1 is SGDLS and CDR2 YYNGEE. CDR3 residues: CASSVDGATEAFF. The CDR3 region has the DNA TGTGCCAGCAGCGTAGACGGGGCCACTGAAGCTTTCTTT.

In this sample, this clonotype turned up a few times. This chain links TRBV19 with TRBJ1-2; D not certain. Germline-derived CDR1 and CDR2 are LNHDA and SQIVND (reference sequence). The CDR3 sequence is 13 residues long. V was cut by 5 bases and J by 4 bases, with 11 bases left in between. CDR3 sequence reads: CASSSWTLYGYTF. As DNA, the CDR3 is TGTGCCAGTAGTTCCTGGACGCTCTATGGCTACACCTTC.

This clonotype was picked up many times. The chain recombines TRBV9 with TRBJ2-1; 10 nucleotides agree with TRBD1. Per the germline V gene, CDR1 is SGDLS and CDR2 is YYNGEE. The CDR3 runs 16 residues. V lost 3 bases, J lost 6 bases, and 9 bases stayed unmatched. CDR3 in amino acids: CASSAGPGQGINEQFF. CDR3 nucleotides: TGTGCCAGCAGCGCCGGACCGGGACAGGGGATCAATGAGCAGTTCTTC. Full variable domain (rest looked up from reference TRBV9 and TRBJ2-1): DSGVTQTPKHLITATGQRVTLRCSPRSGDLSVYWYQQSLDQGLQFLIQYYNGEERAKGNILERFSAQQFPDLHSELNLSSLELGDSALYFCASSAGPGQGINEQFFGPGTRLTVL.

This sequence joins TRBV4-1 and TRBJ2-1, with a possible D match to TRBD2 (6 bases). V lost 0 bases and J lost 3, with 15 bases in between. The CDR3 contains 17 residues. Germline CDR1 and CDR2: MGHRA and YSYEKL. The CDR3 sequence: CASSQDPSGSGYNEQFF. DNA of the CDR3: TGCGCCAGCAGCCAAGATCCCAGCGGGTCGGGCTACAATGAGCAGTTCTTC.

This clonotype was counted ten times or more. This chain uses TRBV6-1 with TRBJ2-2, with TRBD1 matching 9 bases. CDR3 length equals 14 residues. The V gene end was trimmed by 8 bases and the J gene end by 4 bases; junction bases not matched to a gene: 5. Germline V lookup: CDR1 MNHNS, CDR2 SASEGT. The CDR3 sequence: CASGGTGITGELFF. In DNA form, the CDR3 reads TGTGCCAGCGGCGGGACAGGGATCACCGGGGAGCTGTTTTTT.

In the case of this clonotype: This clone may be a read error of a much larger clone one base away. The CDR3 spells CASKGWRSNYGYTF. CDR3 nucleotides: TGTGCCAGCAAGGGATGGCGTTCTAACTATGGCTACACCTTC. The rearrangement uses TRBV19 and TRBJ1-2, with D unresolved. With 9 bases removed from V and 0 bases from J, the gap between germline ends came to 14 bases. Germline loops: CDR1 LNHDA, CDR2 SQIVND (reference sequence). The CDR3 runs 14 residues.

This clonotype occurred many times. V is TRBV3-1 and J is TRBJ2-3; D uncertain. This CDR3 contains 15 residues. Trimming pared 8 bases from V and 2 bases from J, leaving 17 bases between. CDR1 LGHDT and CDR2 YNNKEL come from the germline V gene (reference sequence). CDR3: CASHQGTNPTDTQYF. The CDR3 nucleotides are TGTGCCAGCCACCAAGGAACAAATCCCACAGATACGCAGTATTTT.

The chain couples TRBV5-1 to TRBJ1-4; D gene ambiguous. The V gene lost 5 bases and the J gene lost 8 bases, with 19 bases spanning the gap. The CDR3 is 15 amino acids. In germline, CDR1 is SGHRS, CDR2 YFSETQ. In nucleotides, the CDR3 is TGCGCCAGCAGAGGTGTTGGAGCCCAGTCGGAAAAACTGTTTTTT. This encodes CASRGVGAQSEKLFF.

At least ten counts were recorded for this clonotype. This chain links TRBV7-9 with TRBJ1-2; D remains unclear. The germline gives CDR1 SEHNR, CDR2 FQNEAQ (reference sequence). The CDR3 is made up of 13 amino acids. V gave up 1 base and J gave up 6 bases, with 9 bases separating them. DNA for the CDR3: TGTGCCAGCAGCTTAGAGGAGGTGGATGGCTACACCTTC. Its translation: CASSLEEVDGYTF.

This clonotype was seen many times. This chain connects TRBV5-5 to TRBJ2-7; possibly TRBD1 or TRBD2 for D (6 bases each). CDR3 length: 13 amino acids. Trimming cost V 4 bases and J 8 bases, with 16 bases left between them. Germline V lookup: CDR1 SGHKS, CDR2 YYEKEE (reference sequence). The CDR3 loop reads CASSLEGGNKQYF. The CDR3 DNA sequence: TGTGCCAGCAGCCTCGAGGGGGGAAACAAGCAGTACTTC.

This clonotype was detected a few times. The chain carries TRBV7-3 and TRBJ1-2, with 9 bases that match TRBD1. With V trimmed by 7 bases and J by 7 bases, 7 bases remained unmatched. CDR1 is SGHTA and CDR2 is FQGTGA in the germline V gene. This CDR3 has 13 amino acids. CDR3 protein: CASTTTGGGGYTF. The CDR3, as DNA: TGTGCCAGCACGACCACAGGGGGCGGTGGCTACACCTTC.

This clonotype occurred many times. CDR3 sequence (DNA): TGTGCCAGCAGAAAACAGGGAGGAAACACTGAAGCTTTCTTT. It translates to CASRKQGGNTEAFF. The chain is built from TRBV2 and TRBJ1-1; a weak D match, TRBD1 (6 bases). The CDR3 has 14 amino acids. Trimming took 6 bases from V and 2 from J, leaving 13 bases between them. The germline CDR1 and CDR2 sequences are SNHLY and FYNNEI.

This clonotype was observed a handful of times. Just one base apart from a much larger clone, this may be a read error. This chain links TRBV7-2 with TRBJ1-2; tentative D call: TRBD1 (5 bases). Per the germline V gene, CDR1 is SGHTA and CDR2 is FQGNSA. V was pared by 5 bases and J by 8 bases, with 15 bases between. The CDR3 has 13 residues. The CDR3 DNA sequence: TGTGCCAGCAGCACAGTCGTTCGGGACGGCTACACCTTC. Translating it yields CASSTVVRDGYTF.

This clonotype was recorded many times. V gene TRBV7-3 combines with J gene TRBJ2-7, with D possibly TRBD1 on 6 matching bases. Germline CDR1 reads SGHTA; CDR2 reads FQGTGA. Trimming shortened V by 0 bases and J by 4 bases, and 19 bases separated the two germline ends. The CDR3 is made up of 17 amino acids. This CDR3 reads CASSLTGPQGLGYEQYF. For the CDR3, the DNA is TGTGCCAGCAGCTTAACGGGGCCCCAGGGGCTGGGTTACGAGCAGTACTTC.